The next 25 T cell receptor beta chains were all read from a single sample in a study of early stage breast cancer tumors. Clones were sequenced by immunoSEQ multiplex PCR, and TCRdb holds only the in-frame ones, with some missing. Of around 71,000 clones in the sample, 79% are singletons; the top ten hold under 3.5%. Sequenced input: blood. The receptors here all came from a person aged 55 to 70 with breast cancer.

The chain links TRBV5-6 to TRBJ2-3; D not resolved. V dropped 6 bases and J dropped 4 bases, with 18 bases sitting between them. The CDR3 spans 15 residues. Per the germline V gene, CDR1 is SGHDT and CDR2 is YYEEEE. The CDR3 DNA reads as TGTGCCAGCACCCCTTTTGGGGTTCGATCAGATACGCAGTATTTT. This codes for CASTPFGVRSDTQYF.

A note on this clone: The sample holds other DNA sequences that translate to the same CDR3. The genes are TRBV2 and TRBJ1-2, with 9 bases fitting TRBD1. Germline-derived CDR1 and CDR2 are SNHLY and FYNNEI. V trimming: 6 bases; J trimming: 1 base; junction bases outside the gene matches: 3. The CDR3 runs to 14 residues. The CDR3 region has the DNA TGTGCCAGCAGCCCGGGACAGGGTAACTATGGCTACACCTTC. This codes for CASSPGQGNYGYTF.

The chain has TRBV9 and TRBJ2-1, with D perhaps TRBD1 (5 bases). This CDR3 is built from 16 residues. The germline V gene encodes CDR1 SGDLS and CDR2 YYNGEE. V was cut by 4 bases and J by 0 bases, with 14 bases left in between. The CDR3 coding sequence is TGTGCCAGCAGCTCCCAGGGAAAGAGCTCCTACAATGAGCAGTTCTTC. Translated, it gives CASSSQGKSSYNEQFF.

V gene TRBV6-6 combines with J gene TRBJ1-3; no clear D gene. V was shortened by 6 bases and J by 2 bases, with 8 bases between the two germline ends. CDR3 length: 13 residues. Germline values: CDR1 MNHNY, CDR2 SVGAGI (reference sequence). The CDR3 nucleotides read TGTGCCAGCAGACCGGACGCTGGAAACACCATATATTTT. This translates into CASRPDAGNTIYF.

J is TRBJ1-5 and V is TRBV7-6; D is undetermined. Per germline, CDR1 SGHVS and CDR2 FNYEAQ. V lost 1 base to trimming and J lost 2 bases, with 12 bases between them. CDR3 size: 16 residues. CDR3 protein: CASSLGVPGGNQPQHF. The DNA for the CDR3 is TGTGCCAGCAGCTTAGGCGTCCCCGGTGGCAATCAGCCCCAGCATTTT.

This clone has only a few counts. This chain links TRBV7-9 with TRBJ1-1, with unresolved D. The CDR3 covers 13 residues. Trimming shortened V by 6 bases and J by 3 bases, and 11 bases separated the two germline ends. Germline V CDR1 and CDR2: SEHNR, FQNEAQ (reference sequence). The CDR3 DNA reads as TGTGCCAGCAGAATACTCACCGACACTGAAGCTTTCTTT. As protein: CASRILTDTEAFF.

The CDR3 nucleotides are TGTGCCACCTGCCGAGACAGGGATACTGAAGCTTTCTTT. Amino acid sequence: CATCRDRDTEAFF. The V gene is TRBV15, the J gene TRBJ1-1; 7 nucleotides line up with TRBD1. J gave up 5 bases and V 8 bases, and 8 bases lay outside the gene matches. From germline, CDR1 is LNHNV and CDR2 YYDKDF (reference sequence). The CDR3 is 13 residues long.

The V and J genes are TRBV19 and TRBJ2-1, with D perhaps being TRBD1 or TRBD2 (5 bases each). CDR3 length: 16 amino acids. Trimming removed 8 bases from V and 0 bases from J, with 17 bases in between. Germline CDR1 LNHDA, CDR2 SQIVND (reference sequence). CDR3 in DNA: TGTGCCAGTCGAAGGGGAGCGACAAGCTCCTACAATGAGCAGTTCTTC. This sequence encodes CASRRGATSSYNEQFF.

V gene TRBV11-2 combines with J gene TRBJ2-1, with 10 positions matching TRBD2. V lost 8 bases to trimming and J lost 5 bases; unmatched junction nucleotides: 12. The CDR3 sequence is 16 residues long. Germline lookup yields CDR1 SGHAT and CDR2 FQNNGV. The CDR3 is CASGQRLAGEHNEQFF. For the CDR3, the DNA is TGTGCCAGCGGTCAACGTCTAGCGGGAGAACACAATGAGCAGTTCTTC.

The chain employs TRBV7-8 and TRBJ2-7; no definite D call. CDR3 length equals 14 residues. The germline gives CDR1 SGHVS, CDR2 FQNEAQ. Between the trimmed V and J ends, which lost 1 base and 4 bases, there was a span of 11 bases. The CDR3 coding sequence is TGTGCCAGCAGCTTAGGGGTCAGGCAGTACGAGCAGTACTTC. It translates to CASSLGVRQYEQYF.

The V gene is TRBV28, the J gene TRBJ2-1; 8 nucleotides agree with TRBD2. The CDR3 is 15 residues long. V gave up 5 bases and J gave up 2 bases; unmatched junction bases: 5. Germline V gene sequence: CDR1 MDHEN, CDR2 SYDVKM. The chain's CDR3 is CASSRSGSTYNEQFF. The CDR3 region has the DNA TGTGCCAGCAGTCGGAGCGGGAGTACCTACAATGAGCAGTTCTTC.

The chain couples TRBV2 to TRBJ1-2; 9 nucleotides line up with TRBD1. Germline V gene lookup returns CDR1 SNHLY and CDR2 FYNNEI. The junction had 7 bases not matched to a gene; V was cut back by 0 bases and J by 8 bases. This CDR3 is 15 amino acids long. CDR3 nucleotides: TGTGCCAGCAGTGAAGCGGGGACAGGGTCCGACGGCTACACCTTC. It encodes CASSEAGTGSDGYTF.

This rearrangement joins TRBV5-1 to TRBJ2-5; 10 nucleotides line up with TRBD2. The CDR3 length is 17 residues. Germline CDR1 reads SGHRS; CDR2 reads YFSETQ. V was pared by 2 bases and J by 5 bases, with 12 bases of the junction left unmatched. The CDR3 loop reads CASSFSPSGGAEETQYF. CDR3 sequence (DNA): TGCGCCAGCAGCTTCTCCCCCAGCGGGGGGGCCGAGGAGACCCAGTACTTC.

The table lists this clone with a few counts. This chain links TRBV4-1 with TRBJ1-5; maybe TRBD1 (5 bases). The CDR3 totals 15 residues. CDR1 and CDR2 (germline): MGHRA, YSYEKL. The germline V and J ends were trimmed by 5 bases and 4 bases, with 15 bases remaining between them. DNA of the CDR3: TGCGCCAGCAGCGGGGGAGGGAATCAGAATCAGCCCCAGCATTTT. Protein sequence: CASSGGGNQNQPQHF.

The chain links TRBV20-1 to TRBJ2-4; D is undetermined. Looked up from germline, CDR1 is DFQATT and CDR2 is SNEGSKA (reference sequence). Trimming took 0 bases from V and 9 from J, leaving 6 bases between them. The CDR3 is 11 amino acids. The CDR3 spells CSARDEGIQYF. CDR3 bases: TGCAGTGCTAGAGATGAAGGCATTCAGTACTTC.

The J gene is TRBJ2-7, the V gene TRBV10-2; tentatively, D is TRBD2 (6 bases). Deletions cut 10 bases from V and 5 bases from J, with 15 bases between. Germline CDR1 is WSHSY and CDR2 is SAAADI. This CDR3 comprises 12 residues. This CDR3 reads CATERGSHEQYF. The CDR3 bases are TGCGCCACCGAACGGGGGTCCCACGAGCAGTACTTC.

The genes are TRBV6-1 and TRBJ2-1; D call uncertain. This CDR3 has 11 amino acids. Germline CDR1 and CDR2: MNHNS and SASEGT. The V end lost 3 bases, the J end lost 10 bases, and 7 bases lay between the germline ends. In nucleotides, the CDR3 is TGTGCCAGCAGTGAGTTAGACGAGCAGTTCTTC. Its protein product is CASSELDEQFF.

The chain couples TRBV5-1 to TRBJ2-6; 7 nucleotides match TRBD1. J gave up 4 bases and V 1 base, and 2 bases lay outside the gene matches. This CDR3 is built from 15 residues. In germline, CDR1 is SGHRS, CDR2 YFSETQ. The CDR3 nucleotides read TGCGCCAGCAGCTTGACAGGGGAAGGGGCCAACGTCCTGACTTTC. Translated: CASSLTGEGANVLTF.

The chain uses TRBV6-1 and TRBJ2-3; 9 bases map to TRBD1. The V and J ends lost 2 bases and 1 base, in that order; junction bases with no gene match: 4. CDR3 length: 16 residues. In germline, CDR1 is MNHNS, CDR2 SASEGT. CDR3 loop: CASSELGQGRTDTQYF. CDR3 DNA sequence: TGTGCCAGCAGTGAATTGGGACAGGGACGCACAGATACGCAGTATTTT.

The chain employs TRBV27 and TRBJ2-7, with 9 positions matching TRBD1. Germline V gives CDR1 MNHEY, CDR2 SMNVEV (reference sequence). The CDR3 is 13 residues long. Losses at the gene ends were 6 bases for V and 3 bases for J; bases not matched to a gene: 3. The CDR3 reads CASRRTGVYEQYF. Written as DNA, the CDR3 is TGTGCCAGCAGACGGACAGGGGTCTACGAGCAGTACTTC.

The rearrangement joins TRBV2 to TRBJ2-7, with D perhaps TRBD2 (7 bases). The CDR3 runs to 14 residues. Germline V gives CDR1 SNHLY, CDR2 FYNNEI. Trimming cost V 7 bases and J 9 bases, with 22 bases left between them. The CDR3 sequence: CASIRGGTPTVQYF. The CDR3 nucleotides read TGTGCCAGCATCCGGGGAGGGACACCGACTGTGCAGTACTTC.

The chain recombines TRBV19 with TRBJ2-7; D gene unclear. There are 13 residues in the CDR3. V was clipped by 4 bases and J by 6 bases, with 13 bases between them. Per the germline V gene, CDR1 is LNHDA and CDR2 is SQIVND (reference sequence). CDR3: CASSTRTSPEQYF. CDR3 in DNA: TGTGCCAGTAGTACCCGTACATCCCCCGAGCAGTACTTC.

This clone was picked up a small number of times. Other DNA sequences in the sample encode the same CDR3. This rearrangement joins TRBV18 to TRBJ2-2; the D is unclear. The CDR3 spans 14 residues. V was shortened by 1 base and J by 0 bases, with 3 bases between the two germline ends. Germline-derived CDR1 and CDR2 are KGHSH and LQKENI. This CDR3 is CASSPRSNTGELFF. The CDR3 DNA follows: TGTGCCAGCTCACCACGCTCGAACACCGGGGAGCTGTTTTTT.

The chain joins TRBV10-2 to TRBJ2-1; 12 positions agree with TRBD2. The J segment lost 5 bases and the V segment lost 6 bases, leaving 14 bases of the junction unmatched. CDR1 and CDR2 (germline): WSHSY, SAAADI. CDR3 length: 18 amino acids. CDR3 DNA: TGCGCCAGCAGCACCCCCTTACCACTAGCGGGGGGAAACAATGAGCAGTTCTTC. Protein product: CASSTPLPLAGGNNEQFF.

This clone came up a few times. The chain links TRBV5-1 to TRBJ2-7; perhaps TRBD2 as D (5 bases). Trimming left V 1 base short and J 2 bases short, with 10 bases between. CDR1 is SGHRS, CDR2 YFSETQ, per germline. The CDR3 has 14 residues. The CDR3 bases are TGCGCCAGCAGCTTGAGAGGGTCGGCCTACGAGCAGTACTTC. Translation: CASSLRGSAYEQYF.